The subject of this entry is one TCR beta chain. Its target is not known. This specimen belongs to a study of response to subunit inactivated influenza vaccine. Study results and limitations: T cells newly recruited by each seasonal influenza vaccination are few, the authors suggested.

TCRdb used MiXCR to reprocess the RT-PCR reads, holding one entry per CDR3 protein. Of 500,000 to 550,000 distinct CDR3 sequences detected, around 8% appear once; the ten largest clones hold over 10%. Per germline, CDR1 MNHEY and CDR2 SVGEGT. Trimming at V came to 7 bases and at J to 3 bases, leaving 4 bases not matched to a gene. This CDR3 has 14 residues. The TCR was taken from a man aged 50 to 75 who received an inactivated influenza vaccine. Sample: PBMCs from blood, taken 23 months after vaccination. The rearrangement links TRBV6-2 or TRBV6-3 to TRBJ2-2; TRBD1 matches at 8 bases. The CDR3 protein is CASKRTGYTGELFF. For the CDR3, the DNA is TGTGCCAGCAAACGGACAGGGTACACCGGGGAGCTGTTTTTT.